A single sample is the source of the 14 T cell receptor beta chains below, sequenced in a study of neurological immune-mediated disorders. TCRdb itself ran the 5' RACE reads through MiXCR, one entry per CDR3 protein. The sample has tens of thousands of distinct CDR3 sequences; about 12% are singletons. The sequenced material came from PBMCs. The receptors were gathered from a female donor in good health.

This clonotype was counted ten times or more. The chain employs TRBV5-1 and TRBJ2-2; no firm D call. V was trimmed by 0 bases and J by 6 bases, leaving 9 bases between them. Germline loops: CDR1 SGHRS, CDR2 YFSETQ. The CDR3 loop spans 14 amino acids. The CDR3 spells CASSLAATAGELFF. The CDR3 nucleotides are TGCGCCAGCAGCTTGGCAGCTACGGCCGGGGAGCTGTTTTTT. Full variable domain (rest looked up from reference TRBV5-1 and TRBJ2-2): KAGVTQTPRYLIKTRGQQVTLSCSPISGHRSVSWYQQTPGQGLQFLFEYFSETQRNKGNFPGRFSGRQFSNSRSEMNVSTLELGDSALYLCASSLAATAGELFFGEGSRLTVL.

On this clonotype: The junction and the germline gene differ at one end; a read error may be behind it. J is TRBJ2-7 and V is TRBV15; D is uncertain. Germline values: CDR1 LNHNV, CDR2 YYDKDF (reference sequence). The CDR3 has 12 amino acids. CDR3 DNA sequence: TGTGCCACCAGCAGAGAAGACCACGAGCGGTACTTC. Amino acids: CATSREDHERYF.

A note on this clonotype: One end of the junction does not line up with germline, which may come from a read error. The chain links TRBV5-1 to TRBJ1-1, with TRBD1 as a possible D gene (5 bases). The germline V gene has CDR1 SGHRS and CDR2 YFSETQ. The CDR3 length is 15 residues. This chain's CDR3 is CASKDKVSPEADAFF. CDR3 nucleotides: TGCGCCAGCAAGGACAAGGTCTCCCCCGAGGCTGACGCTTTCTTT.

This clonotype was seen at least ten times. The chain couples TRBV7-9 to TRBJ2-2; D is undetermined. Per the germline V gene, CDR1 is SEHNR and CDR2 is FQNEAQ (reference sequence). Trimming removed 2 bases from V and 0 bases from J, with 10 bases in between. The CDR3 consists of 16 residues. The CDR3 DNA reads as TGTGCCAGCAGCTTATTAGGGAAGGCGAACACCGGGGAGCTGTTTTTT. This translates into CASSLLGKANTGELFF.

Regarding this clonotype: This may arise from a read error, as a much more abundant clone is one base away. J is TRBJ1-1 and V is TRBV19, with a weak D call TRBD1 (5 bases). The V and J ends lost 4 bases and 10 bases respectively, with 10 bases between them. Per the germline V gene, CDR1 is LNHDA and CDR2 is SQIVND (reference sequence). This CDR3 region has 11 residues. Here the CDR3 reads CASSTSGGAFF. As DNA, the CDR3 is TGTGCCAGTAGTACAAGTGGGGGAGCTTTCTTT.

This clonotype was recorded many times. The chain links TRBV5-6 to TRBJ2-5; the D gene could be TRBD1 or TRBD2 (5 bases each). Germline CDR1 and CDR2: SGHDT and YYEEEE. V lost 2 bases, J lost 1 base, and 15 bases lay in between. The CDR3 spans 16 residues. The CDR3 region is CASSLQTKGTQETQYF. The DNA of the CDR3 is TGTGCCAGCAGCTTACAGACCAAAGGGACCCAAGAGACCCAGTACTTC. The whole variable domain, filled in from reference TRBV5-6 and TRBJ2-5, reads DAGVTQSPTHLIKTRGQQVTLRCSPKSGHDTVSWYQQALGQGPQFIFQYYEEEERQRGNFPDRFSGHQFPNYSSELNVNALLLGDSALYLCASSLQTKGTQETQYFGPGTRLLVL.

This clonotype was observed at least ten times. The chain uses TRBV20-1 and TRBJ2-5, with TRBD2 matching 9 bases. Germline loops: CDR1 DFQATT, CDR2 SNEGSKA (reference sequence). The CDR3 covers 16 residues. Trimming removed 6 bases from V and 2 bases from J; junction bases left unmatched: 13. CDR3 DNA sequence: TGCAGTGCCCCCCGGAGTAGCGGGAGAAATCAAGAGACCCAGTACTTC. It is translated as CSAPRSSGRNQETQYF.

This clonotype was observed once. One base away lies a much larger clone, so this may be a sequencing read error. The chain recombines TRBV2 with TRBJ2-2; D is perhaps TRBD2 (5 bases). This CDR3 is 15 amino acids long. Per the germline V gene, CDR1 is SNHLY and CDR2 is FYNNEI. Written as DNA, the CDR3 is TGTGCCAGCAGTGAATATTCGGGGTACACCGGGGAGCCGTTTTTT. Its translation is CASSEYSGYTGEPFF.

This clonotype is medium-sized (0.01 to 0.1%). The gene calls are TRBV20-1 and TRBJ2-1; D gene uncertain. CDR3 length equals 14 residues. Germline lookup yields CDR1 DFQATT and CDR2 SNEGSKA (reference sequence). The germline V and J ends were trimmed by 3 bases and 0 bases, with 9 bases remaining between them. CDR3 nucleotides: TGCAGTGCTAGGAGACTTAGCTCCTACAATGAGCAGTTCTTC. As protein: CSARRLSSYNEQFF.

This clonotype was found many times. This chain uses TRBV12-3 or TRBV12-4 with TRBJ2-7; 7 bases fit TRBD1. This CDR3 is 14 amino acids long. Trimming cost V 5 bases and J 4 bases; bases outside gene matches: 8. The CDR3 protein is CASSESRDSYEQYF. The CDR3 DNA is TGTGCCAGCAGTGAGTCCCGGGACAGTTACGAGCAGTACTTC.

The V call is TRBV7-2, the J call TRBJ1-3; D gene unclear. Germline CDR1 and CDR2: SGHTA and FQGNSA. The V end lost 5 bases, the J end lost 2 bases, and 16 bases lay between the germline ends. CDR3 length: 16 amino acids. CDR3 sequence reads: CASSPQPAGTGNTIYF. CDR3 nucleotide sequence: TGTGCCAGCAGCCCCCAGCCCGCCGGTACTGGAAACACCATATATTTT. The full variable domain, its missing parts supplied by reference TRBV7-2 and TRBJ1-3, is GAGVSQSPSNKVTEKGKDVELRCDPISGHTALYWYRQSLGQGLEFLIYFQGNSAPDKSGLPSDRFSAERTGGSVSTLTIQRTQQEDSAVYLCASSPQPAGTGNTIYFGEGSWLTVV.

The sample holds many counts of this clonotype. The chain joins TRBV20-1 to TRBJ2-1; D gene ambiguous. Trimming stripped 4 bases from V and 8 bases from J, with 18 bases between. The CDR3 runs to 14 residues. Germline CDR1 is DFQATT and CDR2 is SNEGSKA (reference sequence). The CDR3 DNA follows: TGCAGTGCTAAACTATACTTGCCGACCGATGAGCAGTTCTTC. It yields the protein CSAKLYLPTDEQFF.

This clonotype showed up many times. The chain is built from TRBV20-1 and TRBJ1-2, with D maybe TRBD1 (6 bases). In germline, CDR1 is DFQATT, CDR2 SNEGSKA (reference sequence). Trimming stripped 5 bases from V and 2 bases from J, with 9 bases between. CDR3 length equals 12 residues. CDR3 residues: CSAGQPNYGYTF. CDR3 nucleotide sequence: TGCAGTGCTGGACAGCCCAACTATGGCTACACCTTC.

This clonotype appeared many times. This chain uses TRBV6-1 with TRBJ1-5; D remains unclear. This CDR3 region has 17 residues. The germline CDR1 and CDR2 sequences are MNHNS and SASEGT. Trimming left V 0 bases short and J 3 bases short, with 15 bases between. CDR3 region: CASSEAQNSKDNQPQHF. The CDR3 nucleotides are TGTGCCAGCAGTGAAGCGCAGAACAGCAAGGACAATCAGCCCCAGCATTTT.